The next 26 T cell receptor beta chains were all read from a single sample in a study of CD8+ T cells in alopecia areata. RNA extraction was followed by reverse transcription into cDNA, which acted as the sequencing template. TCRdb's table, derived via immunoSEQ multiplex PCR, lists solely in-frame clones and lacks some. The sample yields some 130,000 clones, roughly 61% seen once. The sequencing used CD4+ T cells sorted from blood, collected at week 0. Receptor source: a human donor with alopecia areata.

V usage is TRBV9 and J usage is TRBJ1-1; D not resolved. The CDR3 is 13 residues long. V was shortened by 3 bases and J by 5 bases, with 11 bases between the two germline ends. Germline lookup yields CDR1 SGDLS and CDR2 YYNGEE. In nucleotides, the CDR3 is TGTGCCAGCAGCGCCTCGGGTAGGACTGAAGCTTTCTTT. It encodes CASSASGRTEAFF.

This sequence joins TRBV5-1 and TRBJ2-3; no clear D gene. Germline V gene data show CDR1 as SGHRS and CDR2 as YFSETQ. Trimming cost V 5 bases and J 4 bases, with 5 bases left between them. This CDR3 is 11 amino acids long. CDR3 bases: TGCGCCAGCAGTCCCCCAGATACGCAGTATTTT. Its translation: CASSPPDTQYF.

This clone was recorded once. This chain's CDR3 is CASSLGANTEAFF. CDR3 bases: TGTGCCAGCAGCTTGGGAGCGAACACTGAAGCTTTCTTT. The J gene is TRBJ1-1, the V gene TRBV5-6; no clear D. Germline-derived CDR1 and CDR2 are SGHDT and YYEEEE. The V end was cut by 0 bases, the J end by 1 base, with 4 bases between. This CDR3 comprises 13 residues.

The J gene is TRBJ1-5, the V gene TRBV9; D might be TRBD1 (5 bases). Germline assignment: CDR1 SGDLS and CDR2 YYNGEE. With 3 bases removed from V and 0 bases from J, the gap between germline ends came to 13 bases. This CDR3 region has 16 residues. The CDR3 loop is CASSELRGDSNQPQHF. CDR3 nucleotide sequence: TGTGCCAGCAGCGAACTACGGGGGGATAGCAATCAGCCCCAGCATTTT.

This chain connects TRBV7-2 to TRBJ2-7; the D gene could be TRBD1 or TRBD2 (5 bases each). Germline assignment: CDR1 SGHTA and CDR2 FQGNSA. V was trimmed by 5 bases and J by 3 bases, leaving 20 bases between them. The CDR3 covers 16 residues. CDR3 coding DNA: TGTGCCAGCAGCGCCGGGGCTCCCGGGGCGGGCTACGAGCAGTACTTC. It is translated as CASSAGAPGAGYEQYF. The entire variable domain, with the rest obtained from reference TRBV7-2 and TRBJ2-7, is as follows: GAGVSQSPSNKVTEKGKDVELRCDPISGHTALYWYRQSLGQGLEFLIYFQGNSAPDKSGLPSDRFSAERTGGSVSTLTIQRTQQEDSAVYLCASSAGAPGAGYEQYFGPGTRLTVT.

The chain has TRBV6-6 and TRBJ1-6, with 7 bases identical to TRBD1. This CDR3 spans 16 amino acids. J lost 12 bases, V lost 0 bases, and 11 bases had no gene match. Germline-derived CDR1 and CDR2 are MNHNY and SVGAGI (reference sequence). The chain's CDR3 is CASSYSQDPGGLPLHF. The CDR3 bases are TGTGCCAGCAGTTACTCCCAAGACCCAGGGGGATTACCCCTCCACTTT.

This clone was seen a handful of times. The genes are TRBV2 and TRBJ1-5; D not certain. CDR1 and CDR2 from the germline V gene are SNHLY and FYNNEI. V was shortened by 4 bases and J by 6 bases, with 7 bases between the two germline ends. This CDR3 region has 12 residues. Here the CDR3 reads CASSVSPQPQHF. In nucleotides, the CDR3 is TGTGCCAGCAGTGTTTCCCCTCAGCCCCAGCATTTT.

This clone has more than one count but fewer than ten. V usage is TRBV5-4 and J usage is TRBJ2-5, with TRBD1 matching over 9 bases. The J segment lost 5 bases and the V segment lost 4 bases, leaving 6 bases of the junction unmatched. Germline V CDR1 and CDR2: SGHNT, YYREEE (reference sequence). The CDR3 loop spans 14 amino acids. DNA of the CDR3: TGTGCCAGCAGCCGCGGACAGGGGACGGAGACCCAGTACTTC. It yields the protein CASSRGQGTETQYF.

The V and J genes are TRBV10-3 and TRBJ1-5; D perhaps matches TRBD1 (5 bases). Per germline, CDR1 ENHRY and CDR2 SYGVKD. Trimming took off 5 bases at V and 6 bases at J, with 20 bases between the two ends. This CDR3 is built from 16 residues. This CDR3 is CAISTTSGGDGQPQHF. Here the CDR3 DNA reads TGTGCCATCAGTACAACCTCTGGAGGGGACGGTCAGCCCCAGCATTTT.

The table lists this clone with a few counts. V and J are TRBV2 and TRBJ2-5; TRBD1 matches 10 bases. Germline lookup yields CDR1 SNHLY and CDR2 FYNNEI. The CDR3 extends over 15 amino acids. The junction had 5 bases not matched to a gene; V was cut back by 2 bases and J by 5 bases. CDR3 nucleotide sequence: TGTGCCAGCAGTGAAAGACAGGGGGCAGGGGAGACCCAGTACTTC. Translated: CASSERQGAGETQYF. The complete variable domain, with remaining parts taken from reference TRBV2 and TRBJ2-5, reads EPEVTQTPSHQVTQMGQEVILRCVPISNHLYFYWYRQILGQKVEFLVSFYNNEISEKSEIFDDQFSVERPDGSNFTLKIRSTKLEDSAMYFCASSERQGAGETQYFGPGTRLLVL.

CDR3 sequence reads: CASSLAPSYEQYF. CDR3 sequence (DNA): TGTGCCAGCAGCTTGGCTCCCTCCTACGAGCAGTACTTC. The chain combines TRBV5-5 with TRBJ2-7; D is undetermined. With 0 bases removed from V and 0 bases from J, the gap between germline ends came to 4 bases. The CDR3 has 13 residues. The germline V gene has CDR1 SGHKS and CDR2 YYEKEE (reference sequence).

This clone has just a few counts. The chain employs TRBV6-6 and TRBJ2-7, with D possibly being TRBD1 or TRBD2 (7 bases each). This CDR3 spans 15 amino acids. V was trimmed by 6 bases and J by 4 bases, leaving 19 bases between them. Germline CDR1 MNHNY, CDR2 SVGAGI (reference sequence). CDR3 residues: CASSPQGTIGYEQYF. CDR3 nucleotide sequence: TGTGCCAGCAGCCCACAGGGGACTATAGGGTACGAGCAGTACTTC.

This chain joins TRBV29-1 and TRBJ1-2; the D is unclear. CDR3 size: 11 residues. Germline CDR1 is SQVTM and CDR2 is ANQGSEA. V lost 3 bases and J 8 bases, leaving 10 bases between the germline ends. CDR3 residues: CSVEGEGGYTF. CDR3 coding DNA: TGCAGCGTTGAGGGCGAAGGGGGCTACACCTTC.

V gene TRBV27 combines with J gene TRBJ1-2, with 8 bases lining up with TRBD1. Germline CDR1 is MNHEY and CDR2 is SMNVEV (reference sequence). With 8 bases clipped from V and 4 bases from J, the junction kept 6 bases outside the gene matches. This CDR3 has 13 residues. CDR3 sequence: CASGTGQSYGYTF. The CDR3 region has the DNA TGTGCCAGCGGGACAGGACAGAGCTATGGCTACACCTTC.

The chain has TRBV7-2 and TRBJ2-5, with 11 bases lining up with TRBD2. The trim removed 0 bases at V and 5 bases at J, leaving 5 bases unmatched. This CDR3 is built from 16 residues. Germline lookup yields CDR1 SGHTA and CDR2 FQGNSA. CDR3 sequence: CASSLASSGGLETQYF. CDR3 nucleotides: TGTGCCAGCAGCTTAGCTTCTAGCGGGGGGCTTGAGACCCAGTACTTC.

V and J are TRBV5-1 and TRBJ2-1; 11 bases map to TRBD2. The CDR3 contains 16 residues. V lost 4 bases and J lost 3; bases outside the gene matches: 6. Germline values: CDR1 SGHRS, CDR2 YFSETQ. The CDR3 bases are TGCGCCAGCAGCGTTAGCGGGGGGGCCGTCTACAATGAGCAGTTCTTC. Its translation: CASSVSGGAVYNEQFF.

This rearrangement joins TRBV19 to TRBJ2-6; no firm D call. The CDR3 runs 15 residues. Germline values: CDR1 LNHDA, CDR2 SQIVND (reference sequence). V lost 6 bases and J 4 bases, leaving 13 bases between the germline ends. CDR3 coding DNA: TGTGCCAGTAGCAGGAAGGGTTCCGGGGCCAACGTCCTGACTTTC. This gives the protein CASSRKGSGANVLTF. Variable domain in full (rest from reference TRBV19 and TRBJ2-6): DGGITQSPKYLFRKEGQNVTLSCEQNLNHDAMYWYRQDPGQGLRLIYYSQIVNDFQKGDIAEGYSVSREKKESFPLTVTSAQKNPTAFYLCASSRKGSGANVLTFGAGSRLTVL.

The chain couples TRBV29-1 to TRBJ2-7, with 8 bases lining up with TRBD1. From germline, CDR1 is SQVTM and CDR2 ANQGSEA. V shed 5 bases, J shed 2 bases, and the junction held 8 bases outside the gene matches. This CDR3 is 14 amino acids long. The CDR3 loop reads CSVQAQGAAYEQYF. CDR3 coding DNA: TGCAGCGTTCAAGCCCAGGGGGCGGCCTACGAGCAGTACTTC.

The chain has TRBV29-1 and TRBJ1-2; 7 bases agree with TRBD1. Looked up from germline, CDR1 is SQVTM and CDR2 is ANQGSEA. Trimming took 4 bases from V and 4 from J; bases not matched to a gene: 6. The CDR3 has 13 residues. The CDR3 nucleotides are TGCAGCGTTGCCGAGGGACAGAGCTATGGCTACACCTTC. Residues: CSVAEGQSYGYTF.

The V gene is TRBV30, the J gene TRBJ2-5; tentative D call: TRBD1 (6 bases). This CDR3 is 12 amino acids long. Germline CDR1 is GTSNPN and CDR2 is SVGIG (reference sequence). Trimming pared 4 bases from V and 4 bases from J, leaving 10 bases between. This chain's CDR3 is CAWNEGGETQYF. For the CDR3, the DNA is TGTGCCTGGAACGAAGGGGGAGAGACCCAGTACTTC.

The chain combines TRBV4-1 with TRBJ2-3, with D possibly being TRBD1 (6 bases). This CDR3 spans 19 amino acids. V gave up 0 bases and J gave up 4 bases, with 23 bases separating them. In germline, CDR1 is MGHRA, CDR2 YSYEKL. The CDR3 spells CASSQDTGPGVGRADTQYF. The CDR3 bases are TGCGCCAGCAGCCAAGATACGGGACCAGGGGTAGGTAGGGCAGATACGCAGTATTTT.

CDR3 DNA sequence: TGTGCCAGCAGCATGTCGATTCAGCCCCAGCATTTT. Its protein is CASSMSIQPQHF. The V call is TRBV7-9, the J call TRBJ1-5; D is ambiguous. The CDR3 is 12 amino acids. Germline lookup yields CDR1 SEHNR and CDR2 FQNEAQ (reference sequence). Trimming shortened V by 5 bases and J by 6 bases, and 8 bases separated the two germline ends.

This clone was counted only a few times. CDR3 amino acids: CAGTAVADSPLHF. In DNA, the CDR3 is TGTGCCGGGACCGCCGTGGCGGATTCACCCCTCCACTTT. V usage is TRBV2 and J usage is TRBJ1-6, with D perhaps TRBD1 (5 bases). Between the trimmed V and J ends, which lost 11 bases and 8 bases, there was a span of 16 bases. The CDR3 sequence is 13 residues long. Germline CDR1 is SNHLY and CDR2 is FYNNEI. Based on the CDR3 plus reference TRBV2 and TRBJ1-6, the full variable domain is EPEVTQTPSHQVTQMGQEVILRCVPISNHLYFYWYRQILGQKVEFLVSFYNNEISEKSEIFDDQFSVERPDGSNFTLKIRSTKLEDSAMYFCAGTAVADSPLHFGNGTRLTVT.

The chain joins TRBV30 to TRBJ1-6, with a weak D call TRBD1 (5 bases). CDR1 is GTSNPN and CDR2 is SVGIG in the germline V gene (reference sequence). The V end was cut by 3 bases, the J end by 0 bases, with 21 bases between. CDR3 size: 19 residues. The CDR3 region is CAWRGRNHRTSSYNSPLHF. CDR3 nucleotides: TGTGCCTGGAGGGGGAGGAATCACAGGACTAGCTCCTATAATTCACCCCTCCACTTT. The full variable domain, in which reference TRBV30 and TRBJ1-6 provide the parts outside the CDR3, is SQTIHQWPATLVQPVGSPLSLECTVEGTSNPNLYWYRQAAGRGLQLLFYSVGIGQISSEVPQNLSASRPQDRQFILSSKKLLLSDSGFYLCAWRGRNHRTSSYNSPLHFGNGTRLTVT.

The chain couples TRBV4-3 to TRBJ2-7; no clear D. Trimming removed 3 bases from V and 3 bases from J, with 12 bases in between. Per the germline V gene, CDR1 is LGHNA and CDR2 is YSLEER. The length of the CDR3 is 14 residues. The CDR3 protein is CASSQVKGIYEQYF. The CDR3 bases are TGCGCCAGCAGCCAGGTAAAGGGTATCTACGAGCAGTACTTC.

The V call is TRBV29-1, the J call TRBJ2-1; TRBD2 aligns across 9 bases. V lost 2 bases, J lost 7 bases, and 18 bases stayed unmatched. This CDR3 is built from 18 residues. Looked up from germline, CDR1 is SQVTM and CDR2 is ANQGSEA. The CDR3 nucleotides read TGCAGCGTTGAACTTATCAAAGGTACGAGCGGGGGGCAGAATGAGCAGTTCTTC. It codes for CSVELIKGTSGGQNEQFF.